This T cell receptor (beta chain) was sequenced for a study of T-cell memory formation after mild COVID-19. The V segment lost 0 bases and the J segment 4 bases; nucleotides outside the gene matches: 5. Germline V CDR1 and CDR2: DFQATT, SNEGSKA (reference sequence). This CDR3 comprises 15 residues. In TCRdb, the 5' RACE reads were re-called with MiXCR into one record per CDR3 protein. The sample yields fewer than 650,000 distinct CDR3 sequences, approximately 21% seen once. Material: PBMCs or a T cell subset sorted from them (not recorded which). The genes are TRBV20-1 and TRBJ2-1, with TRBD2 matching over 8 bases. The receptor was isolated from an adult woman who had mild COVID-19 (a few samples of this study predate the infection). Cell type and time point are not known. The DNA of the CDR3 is TGCAGTGCTAGAGATGGGAAGCGGGGGTACAATGAGCAGTTCTTC. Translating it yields CSARDGKRGYNEQFF.